This entry features one T cell receptor (beta chain) sequence. As for time point: baseline, week 1 (first vaccination visit). Regarding treatment: pre-vaccination baseline after standard-of-care therapy. The donors' diagnosis was new WHO grade 3 or 4 astrocytoma that was IDH1-mutant and ATRX-lost. CDR3 length: 16 residues. These data come from a study of a mutant IDH1 vaccine in newly diagnosed glioma. The table came from immunoSEQ multiplex PCR; TCRdb's copy has only in-frame clones and leaves some out. Seen here are 20,000 to 25,000 clones, 93% observed once, and the top ten hold approximately 1.1%.

The receptor was isolated from a man aged 40-50 years with glioma. Here the sequenced sample was PBMCs, taken from a glioma patient treated with radiotherapy, temozolomide or both. V usage is TRBV21-1 and J usage is TRBJ2-7; the table's D call TRBD1 went unverified against the DNA. TRBV21-1 is a known pseudogene. The CDR3 DNA sequence: TGTGCCAGCAGCAAAGGACCCGACAGGGTTTGCTACGAGCAGTACTTC. It codes for CASSKGPDRVCYEQYF.